This TCR beta chain was identified during a study of long-term antiretroviral therapy in people with HIV. Every sample had about 0.9-11 million cryopreserved PBMC in it before DNA extraction. Sequencing relied on immunoSEQ assay v3.0, run at survey level. Sequencing efforts were directed toward roughly 35,000-50,000 T-cell genomes per sample. The data were produced by immunoSEQ multiplex PCR, yet TCRdb's version contains in-frame clones alone and is incomplete. The repertoire holds 25,000 to 30,000 clones, 80% to 85% seen once, with roughly 6.4% in the top ten. Trimming stripped 4 bases from V and 0 bases from J, with 13 bases between. Germline-derived CDR1 and CDR2 are SEHNR and FQNEAQ (reference sequence). The CDR3 loop spans 16 amino acids.

This clonotype originated in a man aged 18 to 29 with HIV. J is TRBJ1-3 and V is TRBV7-9; D is unclear. This specimen was unsorted PBMCs, taken 0.4 years after starting antiretroviral therapy. CDR3 bases: TGTGCCAGCAGCTCCCTGCGGGCTACCTCTGGAAACACCATATATTTT. This sequence encodes CASSSLRATSGNTIYF.